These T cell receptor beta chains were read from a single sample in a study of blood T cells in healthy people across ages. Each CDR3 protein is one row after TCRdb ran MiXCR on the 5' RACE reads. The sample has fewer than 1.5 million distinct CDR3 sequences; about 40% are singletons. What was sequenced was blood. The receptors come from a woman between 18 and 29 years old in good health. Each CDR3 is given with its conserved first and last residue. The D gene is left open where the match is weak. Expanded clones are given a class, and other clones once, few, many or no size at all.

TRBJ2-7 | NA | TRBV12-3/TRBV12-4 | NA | CASTLGSQGYEQYF | TGTGCCAGCACCTTAGGGTCTCAGGGTTACGAGCAGTACTTC
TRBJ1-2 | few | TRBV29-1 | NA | CSSDGNYGYTF | TGCAGCAGCGACGGGAACTATGGCTACACCTTC
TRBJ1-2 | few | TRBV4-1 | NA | CASSPHDNYYGYTF | TGCGCCAGCAGCCCTCACGACAACTACTATGGCTACACCTTC
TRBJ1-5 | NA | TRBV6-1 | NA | CASSPLWGTPGNQPQHF | TGTGCCAGCAGCCCATTATGGGGCACCCCGGGGAATCAGCCCCAGCATTTT
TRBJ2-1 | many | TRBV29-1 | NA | CSVEDGGNEQFF | TGCAGCGTTGAAGATGGGGGAAATGAGCAGTTCTTC
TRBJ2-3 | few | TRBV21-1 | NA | CASNPQYF | TGTGCCAGCAACCCCCAGTATTTT
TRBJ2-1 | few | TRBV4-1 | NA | CASSLSGPRPYNEQFF | TGCGCCAGCAGCCTAAGCGGACCGCGCCCCTACAATGAGCAGTTCTTC
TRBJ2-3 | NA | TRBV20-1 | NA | CSASGPGDTQYF | TGCAGTGCTAGCGGGCCGGGAGATACGCAGTATTTT
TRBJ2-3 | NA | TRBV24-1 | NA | CATSGPRGPDTQYF | TGTGCCACCAGCGGACCACGCGGCCCAGATACGCAGTATTTT
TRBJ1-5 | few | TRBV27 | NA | CASSLAGNSNQPQHF | TGTGCCAGCAGTTTAGCGGGTAATAGCAATCAGCCCCAGCATTTT